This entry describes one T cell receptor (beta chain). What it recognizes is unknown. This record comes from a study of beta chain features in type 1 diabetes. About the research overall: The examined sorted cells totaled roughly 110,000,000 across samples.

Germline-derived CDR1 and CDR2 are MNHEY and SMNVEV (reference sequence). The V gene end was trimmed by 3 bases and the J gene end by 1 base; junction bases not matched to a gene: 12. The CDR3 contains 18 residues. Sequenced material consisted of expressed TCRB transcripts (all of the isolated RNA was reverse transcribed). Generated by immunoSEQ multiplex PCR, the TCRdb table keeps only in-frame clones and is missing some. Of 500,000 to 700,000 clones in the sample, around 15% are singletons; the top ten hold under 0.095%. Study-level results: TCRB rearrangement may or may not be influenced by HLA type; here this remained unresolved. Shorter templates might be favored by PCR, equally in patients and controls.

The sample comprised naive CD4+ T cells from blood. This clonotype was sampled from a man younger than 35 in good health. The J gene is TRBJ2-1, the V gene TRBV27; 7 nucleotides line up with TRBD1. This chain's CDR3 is CASSFTDWTGGSYNEQFF. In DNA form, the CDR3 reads TGTGCCAGCAGTTTTACCGACTGGACAGGTGGGTCCTACAATGAGCAGTTCTTC.